Each of the 26 T cell receptor beta chains below was sequenced from the same sample in a study of blood T cell repertoires in COVID-19. The protocol was immunoSEQ multiplex PCR, while the TCRdb copy is restricted to in-frame clones and leaves out a portion. Among approximately 290,000 clones listed, roughly 90% were seen once. What was sequenced was peripheral blood. These receptors all stem from a man aged 25 to 40 with acute or convalescent COVID-19.

A few counts support this clone. V gene TRBV5-1 combines with J gene TRBJ1-4, with 9 bases lining up with TRBD1. The CDR3 has 16 amino acids. Germline V lookup: CDR1 SGHRS, CDR2 YFSETQ. Trimming cost V 4 bases and J 5 bases; bases outside gene matches: 9. The chain's CDR3 is CASSGGSGTGNEKLFF. CDR3 in DNA: TGCGCCAGCAGCGGTGGCTCCGGGACAGGGAATGAAAAACTGTTTTTT.

The genes are TRBV4-1 and TRBJ2-2, with 12 bases identical to TRBD2. The germline V gene has CDR1 MGHRA and CDR2 YSYEKL. CDR3 length: 19 amino acids. With 2 bases clipped from V and 7 bases from J, the junction kept 14 bases outside the gene matches. CDR3 nucleotide sequence: TGCGCCAGCAGCCAACCCCCTGGGCTAGCGGGGGGGCGCGGCGGGGAGCTGTTTTTT. Translating it yields CASSQPPGLAGGRGGELFF.

The V gene is TRBV6-5, the J gene TRBJ1-1, with 8 nucleotides matching TRBD1. CDR1 and CDR2 (germline): MNHEY, SVGAGI. This CDR3 has 14 amino acids. Unmatched junction bases numbered 5, after V lost 4 bases and J lost 4 bases. This CDR3 is CASSLTGDITEAFF. Here the CDR3 DNA reads TGTGCCAGCAGTTTGACAGGGGATATCACTGAAGCTTTCTTT.

J is TRBJ2-7 and V is TRBV9, with D possibly matching TRBD1 (6 bases). The CDR3 extends over 14 amino acids. The germline gives CDR1 SGDLS, CDR2 YYNGEE. Trimming left V 0 bases short and J 4 bases short, with 11 bases between. CDR3 in amino acids: CASSVDTGSYEQYF. In DNA form, the CDR3 reads TGTGCCAGCAGCGTAGATACAGGGTCATACGAGCAGTACTTC. Looking up the rest from reference TRBV9 and TRBJ2-7 gives the full variable domain: DSGVTQTPKHLITATGQRVTLRCSPRSGDLSVYWYQQSLDQGLQFLIQYYNGEERAKGNILERFSAQQFPDLHSELNLSSLELGDSALYFCASSVDTGSYEQYFGPGTRLTVT.

J is TRBJ2-7 and V is TRBV27; D unclear. This CDR3 is built from 14 residues. Looked up from germline, CDR1 is MNHEY and CDR2 is SMNVEV (reference sequence). Between the trimmed V and J ends, which lost 2 bases and 2 bases, there was a span of 10 bases. CDR3 bases: TGTGCCAGCAGTTTAGGCCGCAACCCCTACGAGCAGTACTTC. The encoded protein is CASSLGRNPYEQYF.

The chain joins TRBV28 to TRBJ2-4; the D gene is possibly TRBD1 (5 bases). Germline V gives CDR1 MDHEN, CDR2 SYDVKM. This CDR3 region has 13 residues. CDR3 in amino acids: CAVTDTAKNIQYF. The DNA of the CDR3 is TGTGCTGTGACAGATACAGCCAAAAACATTCAGTACTTC.

The chain employs TRBV18 and TRBJ2-4; TRBD1 agrees at 8 bases. The CDR3 has 15 amino acids. Germline V gene data show CDR1 as KGHSH and CDR2 as LQKENI. Trimming at V came to 6 bases and at J to 9 bases, leaving 13 bases not matched to a gene. The CDR3 is CASSQGDRRETIQYF. Here the CDR3 DNA reads TGTGCCAGCTCTCAGGGGGACAGGCGTGAAACCATTCAGTACTTC.

The CDR3: CSVSSSGGMQGEAFF. The CDR3 DNA reads as TGCAGCGTCTCATCCTCGGGGGGAATGCAGGGTGAAGCTTTCTTT. This chain connects TRBV29-1 to TRBJ1-1; tentatively, D is TRBD1 (5 bases). CDR1 SQVTM and CDR2 ANQGSEA come from the germline V gene. The CDR3 is 15 amino acids. Trimming took 6 bases from V and 7 from J, leaving 24 bases between them.

This clone came up once. This chain connects TRBV19 to TRBJ1-4; the D is unclear. This CDR3 is built from 13 residues. V lost 4 bases and J lost 2, with 5 bases in between. Per the germline V gene, CDR1 is LNHDA and CDR2 is SQIVND (reference sequence). The CDR3 here is CASSTHTNEKLFF. The CDR3 DNA follows: TGTGCCAGTAGTACCCATACTAATGAAAAACTGTTTTTT.

V usage is TRBV6-2 or TRBV6-3 and J usage is TRBJ2-4, with TRBD2 identical over 9 bases. The CDR3 covers 14 residues. Trimming cost V 4 bases and J 8 bases; bases outside gene matches: 6. The germline gives CDR1 MNHEY, CDR2 SVGEGT. CDR3 nucleotide sequence: TGTGCCAGCAGTTGGGTAGCGGGGGCGGACATTCAGTACTTC. Its translation is CASSWVAGADIQYF.

The chain joins TRBV18 to TRBJ1-1; D gene unclear. V was cut by 4 bases and J by 0 bases, with 9 bases left in between. CDR1 is KGHSH, CDR2 LQKENI, per germline. The CDR3 covers 14 residues. As DNA, the CDR3 is TGTGCCAGCTCACTGGTCGGAGTGAACACTGAAGCTTTCTTT. Protein product: CASSLVGVNTEAFF.

The CDR3 nucleotides read TGTGCCAGCAGCCTCATGGAGGGAACAGATACGCAGTATTTT. This gives the protein CASSLMEGTDTQYF. The V and J genes are TRBV7-3 and TRBJ2-3; D may be TRBD2 (6 bases). V shed 5 bases and J shed 3 bases, with 12 bases lying between them. CDR1 and CDR2 (germline): SGHTA, FQGTGA. The CDR3 spans 14 residues.

V is TRBV28 and J is TRBJ1-4, with TRBD1 matching 8 bases. CDR1 and CDR2 (germline): MDHEN, SYDVKM. The CDR3 has 15 amino acids. V shed 5 bases and J 0 bases; nucleotides not matched to a gene: 2. The CDR3 reads CASSQQGATNEKLFF. CDR3 in DNA: TGTGCCAGCAGTCAACAGGGGGCAACTAATGAAAAACTGTTTTTT.

The chain links TRBV4-2 to TRBJ2-3; TRBD2 matches 8 bases. V trimming: 0 bases; J trimming: 2 bases; junction bases outside the gene matches: 7. The germline V gene has CDR1 LGHNA and CDR2 YNFKEQ. The CDR3 has 17 amino acids. The CDR3 nucleotides are TGTGCCAGCAGCCAAGACGCGGGGGGAGAGTCCACAGATACGCAGTATTTT. Translating it yields CASSQDAGGESTDTQYF.

V and J are TRBV28 and TRBJ2-1, with 9 bases identical to TRBD2. After removal of 4 bases from V and 12 bases from J, the junction contained 10 bases not matched to a gene. The V gene's germline CDR1 is MDHEN and CDR2 SYDVKM. The CDR3 contains 14 residues. CDR3 amino acids: CASSSSLPGLAQFF. DNA for the CDR3: TGTGCCAGCAGTTCATCCCTGCCGGGACTAGCGCAGTTCTTC.

V is TRBV5-1 and J is TRBJ1-1, with 10 bases that match TRBD1. Trimming took 3 bases from V and 6 from J; bases not matched to a gene: 8. The CDR3 extends over 15 amino acids. The germline CDR1 and CDR2 sequences are SGHRS and YFSETQ. CDR3 in DNA: TGCGCCAGCAGCTCAGACAGGGGGCAGCTGGCTGAAGCTTTCTTT. This gives the protein CASSSDRGQLAEAFF.

This chain connects TRBV6-5 to TRBJ1-1, with 10 positions matching TRBD1. V lost 4 bases to trimming and J lost 4 bases; unmatched junction nucleotides: 3. CDR1 is MNHEY, CDR2 SVGAGI, per germline. The CDR3 consists of 14 residues. This CDR3 is CASSWDRGSTEAFF. DNA for the CDR3: TGTGCCAGCAGTTGGGACAGGGGAAGCACTGAAGCTTTCTTT.

CDR3: CASSHRAGGTVTNEQFF. In DNA form, the CDR3 reads TGCGCCAGCAGCCACCGAGCGGGAGGAACCGTAACTAATGAGCAGTTCTTC. The rearrangement joins TRBV5-1 to TRBJ2-1; 9 nucleotides agree with TRBD2. V shed 4 bases and J 7 bases; nucleotides not matched to a gene: 15. In germline, CDR1 is SGHRS, CDR2 YFSETQ. The CDR3 length is 17 residues. The variable domain in full, with the rest retrieved from reference TRBV5-1 and TRBJ2-1, is KAGVTQTPRYLIKTRGQQVTLSCSPISGHRSVSWYQQTPGQGLQFLFEYFSETQRNKGNFPGRFSGRQFSNSRSEMNVSTLELGDSALYLCASSHRAGGTVTNEQFFGPGTRLTVL.

This clone appeared a few times. The V call is TRBV18, the J call TRBJ1-1; perhaps TRBD1 as D (6 bases). Trimming took off 5 bases at V and 6 bases at J, with 13 bases between the two ends. The germline CDR1 and CDR2 sequences are KGHSH and LQKENI. The CDR3 has 13 residues. This CDR3 reads CASSDRKGSEAFF. The CDR3 DNA reads as TGTGCCAGCTCAGACAGGAAAGGGTCTGAAGCTTTCTTT.

The CDR3 region has the DNA TGTGCCAGCAGTTCCCAGGGTTACACGGTCGTTTTCGGAAACACCATATATTTT. The encoded protein is CASSSQGYTVVFGNTIYF. V gene TRBV28 combines with J gene TRBJ1-3, with D possibly being TRBD1 (5 bases). Trimming removed 4 bases at V and 4 bases at J, with 23 bases between. Germline V gene lookup returns CDR1 MDHEN and CDR2 SYDVKM. The CDR3 is made up of 18 amino acids.

The gene calls are TRBV11-2 and TRBJ1-3, with D possibly being TRBD1 (5 bases). Deletions cut 5 bases from V and 0 bases from J, with 11 bases between. The germline V gene encodes CDR1 SGHAT and CDR2 FQNNGV. The CDR3 is 15 residues long. CDR3 nucleotide sequence: TGTGCCAGCAGCCCCGGGGGGTACTCTGGAAACACCATATATTTT. Translated: CASSPGGYSGNTIYF. Together with reference TRBV11-2 and TRBJ1-3, the CDR3 gives the full variable domain: EAGVAQSPRYKIIEKRQSVAFWCNPISGHATLYWYQQILGQGPKLLIQFQNNGVVDDSQLPKDRFSAERLKGVDSTLKIQPAKLEDSAVYLCASSPGGYSGNTIYFGEGSWLTVV.

Turning to this clone: Sequence at one end of the junction differs from germline and may be a read error. In DNA, the CDR3 is TGTGCCAGCAGCCCTTCCGGGACTAGCGGGGGGGTAGGAGACTTC. Its protein is CASSPSGTSGGVGDF. The chain links TRBV7-2 to TRBJ2-7; the match to TRBD2 covers 16 bases. CDR3 length equals 15 residues. Germline loops: CDR1 SGHTA, CDR2 FQGNSA.

The V and J genes are TRBV18 and TRBJ2-1; D is unclear. Germline V gives CDR1 KGHSH, CDR2 LQKENI. The V end was cut by 2 bases, the J end by 2 bases, with 10 bases between. The CDR3 sequence is 15 residues long. CDR3 bases: TGTGCCAGCTCACCATCAGGTCGGACCTACAATGAGCAGTTCTTC. Translated: CASSPSGRTYNEQFF.

The V gene is TRBV18, the J gene TRBJ2-3; 10 bases map to TRBD2. The CDR3 has 16 amino acids. Germline V gene sequence: CDR1 KGHSH, CDR2 LQKENI. Trimming removed 0 bases from V and 5 bases from J; junction bases left unmatched: 5. The CDR3 loop is CASSPPLPSGRDTQYF. For the CDR3, the DNA is TGTGCCAGCTCACCACCGCTTCCTAGCGGGAGAGATACGCAGTATTTT.

The V call is TRBV11-2, the J call TRBJ1-5; weak D call: TRBD1 (5 bases). CDR1 is SGHAT, CDR2 FQNNGV, per germline. The CDR3 loop spans 15 amino acids. Trimming took 0 bases from V and 5 from J, leaving 11 bases between them. CDR3: CASSLEGTPDQPQHF. The CDR3 nucleotides are TGTGCCAGCAGCTTAGAGGGGACTCCAGATCAGCCCCAGCATTTT.

In DNA form, the CDR3 reads TGTGCCAGCAGTTTTTCGGTAGTAGCTGAAGCTTTCTTT. Amino acid sequence: CASSFSVVAEAFF. This chain connects TRBV27 to TRBJ1-1, with unresolved D. Germline values: CDR1 MNHEY, CDR2 SMNVEV (reference sequence). This CDR3 is built from 13 residues. The V end lost 3 bases, the J end lost 6 bases, and 11 bases lay between the germline ends.